The 30 T cell receptor beta chains below come from one sample, sequenced in a study of PD-1 blockade in classical Hodgkin lymphoma (TCRdb year 2020). Library preparation used the immunoSEQ multiplex PCR assay. The table was pulled from immuneACCESS by TCRdb, which kept in-frame rearrangements only. Such tables lose some clones; where checked, under half of the loss comes from unresolved V genes, and the rest has no known cause. The table for this sample lists 30,000 to 45,000 clones; about nine tenths of them were counted only once. In total, the top ten clones hold 8.5% to 10% of the sample. What this sample's time point label stands for: cycle 1 day 1 (C1D1), immediately before nivolumab initiation. All trial patients had relapsed after autologous stem cell transplantation, with cohorts A, B and C differing in prior brentuximab vedotin exposure. Sequences were derived from peripheral blood mononuclear cells (PBMCs), sampled at baseline. These receptors were obtained from a human donor with classical Hodgkin lymphoma.

About this clone itself: An end of the junction does not agree with germline; a read error may underlie this. The chain uses TRBV6-5 and TRBJ2-7; 7 bases fit TRBD1. Germline V gene data show CDR1 as MNHEY and CDR2 as SVGAGI. The CDR3 consists of 14 residues. CDR3: CAISEETGINKQYF. The CDR3 nucleotides are TGTGCCATCAGTGAGGAGACAGGGATTAATAAGCAGTACTTC.

The chain couples TRBV2 to TRBJ1-6, with TRBD1 as a possible D gene (5 bases). The CDR3 spans 15 residues. The germline V gene has CDR1 SNHLY and CDR2 FYNNEI. Trimming removed 2 bases at V and 7 bases at J, with 12 bases between. The CDR3 region is CASSEQGTKNSPLHF. CDR3 coding DNA: TGTGCCAGCAGTGAACAGGGCACCAAGAATTCACCCCTCCACTTT.

This sequence joins TRBV7-6 and TRBJ2-2; 11 bases are a match to TRBD2. The CDR3 runs 17 residues. V shed 6 bases and J 4 bases; nucleotides not matched to a gene: 10. CDR1 and CDR2 (germline): SGHVS, FNYEAQ. CDR3 region: CASRFPGLAARTGELFF. CDR3 coding DNA: TGTGCCAGCAGATTTCCGGGACTAGCGGCCCGCACCGGGGAGCTGTTTTTT.

The V gene is TRBV5-1, the J gene TRBJ2-5; no clear D. The CDR3 covers 14 residues. The germline V and J ends were trimmed by 0 bases and 1 base, with 7 bases remaining between them. Germline lookup yields CDR1 SGHRS and CDR2 YFSETQ. This chain's CDR3 is CASSLDGSQETQYF. Here the CDR3 DNA reads TGCGCCAGCAGCTTGGATGGGTCCCAAGAGACCCAGTACTTC.

The rearrangement uses TRBV11-2 and TRBJ2-7, with D perhaps TRBD1 (6 bases). The CDR3 runs 15 residues. The ends were cut back, 2 bases at V and 3 bases at J, with 14 bases in the middle. CDR1 and CDR2 from the germline V gene are SGHAT and FQNNGV. The DNA of the CDR3 is TGTGCCAGCAGCTTAAACGCGGACAGCCTCTACGAGCAGTACTTC. Its protein is CASSLNADSLYEQYF.

This chain connects TRBV2 to TRBJ1-2; D not resolved. The V end lost 3 bases, the J end lost 2 bases, and 13 bases lay between the germline ends. This CDR3 spans 15 amino acids. Germline values: CDR1 SNHLY, CDR2 FYNNEI. The CDR3 sequence: CASSEGWKGNYGYTF. CDR3 DNA sequence: TGTGCCAGCAGTGAGGGGTGGAAGGGCAACTATGGCTACACCTTC. The full variable domain, completed using reference TRBV2 and TRBJ1-2, is EPEVTQTPSHQVTQMGQEVILRCVPISNHLYFYWYRQILGQKVEFLVSFYNNEISEKSEIFDDQFSVERPDGSNFTLKIRSTKLEDSAMYFCASSEGWKGNYGYTFGSGTRLTVV.

CDR3 in amino acids: CASSMAAYYEQYF. In nucleotides, the CDR3 is TGTGCCAGTAGTATGGCAGCTTACTACGAGCAGTACTTC. V is TRBV19 and J is TRBJ2-7, with unresolved D. Trimming cost V 3 bases and J 3 bases, with 9 bases left between them. This CDR3 is built from 13 residues. The germline CDR1 and CDR2 sequences are LNHDA and SQIVND (reference sequence).

The chain joins TRBV19 to TRBJ2-2; 7 positions match TRBD1. Germline V gene lookup returns CDR1 LNHDA and CDR2 SQIVND (reference sequence). This CDR3 has 17 amino acids. V shed 5 bases, J shed 6 bases, and the junction held 15 bases outside the gene matches. The CDR3 bases are TGTGCCAGTAGTGCCCGGAACAGGGGTTGGGTCGCCGGGGAGCTGTTTTTT. Translating gives CASSARNRGWVAGELFF.

The chain uses TRBV28 and TRBJ1-5; D call uncertain. The germline CDR1 and CDR2 sequences are MDHEN and SYDVKM. V was shortened by 7 bases and J by 7 bases, with 14 bases between the two germline ends. The CDR3 covers 13 residues. The CDR3 DNA is TGTGCCAGCATTCCCTCCGGGGTGCAGCCCCAGCATTTT. Translated, it gives CASIPSGVQPQHF.

V and J are TRBV2 and TRBJ2-7, with 12 bases lining up with TRBD2. The V segment lost 3 bases and the J segment 8 bases; nucleotides outside the gene matches: 5. CDR1 and CDR2 from the germline V gene are SNHLY and FYNNEI. The CDR3 has 14 amino acids. This CDR3 is CASSELAGGQKQYF. CDR3 coding DNA: TGTGCCAGCAGTGAGCTAGCGGGGGGGCAAAAGCAGTACTTC.

This chain links TRBV6-1 with TRBJ2-1, with a tentative D call TRBD1 (6 bases). CDR3 size: 14 residues. V lost 5 bases and J 7 bases, leaving 15 bases between the germline ends. Germline V gene sequence: CDR1 MNHNS, CDR2 SASEGT. In DNA, the CDR3 is TGTGCCAGCAGTCTGCAGACAGGCGGAAATGAGCAGTTCTTC. Translated: CASSLQTGGNEQFF.

The chain combines TRBV11-3 with TRBJ2-7, with TRBD1 matching over 9 bases. The germline V gene has CDR1 SGHNT and CDR2 YENEEA. The CDR3 has 16 amino acids. The junction had 14 bases not matched to a gene; V was cut back by 5 bases and J by 6 bases. This CDR3 reads CASSHNSRTGAVEQYF. The CDR3 nucleotides are TGTGCCAGCAGCCACAACTCCCGGACAGGGGCAGTCGAGCAGTACTTC.

This chain links TRBV19 with TRBJ2-2; D is perhaps TRBD1 or TRBD2 (6 bases each). The CDR3 loop spans 14 amino acids. CDR1 and CDR2 (germline): LNHDA, SQIVND (reference sequence). Trimming removed 6 bases at V and 1 base at J, with 9 bases between. The CDR3 sequence: CASRRDMNTGELFF. CDR3 nucleotides: TGTGCCAGTAGGCGGGACATGAACACCGGGGAGCTGTTTTTT. The full variable domain, with the rest looked up from reference TRBV19 and TRBJ2-2, is DGGITQSPKYLFRKEGQNVTLSCEQNLNHDAMYWYRQDPGQGLRLIYYSQIVNDFQKGDIAEGYSVSREKKESFPLTVTSAQKNPTAFYLCASRRDMNTGELFFGEGSRLTVL.

The chain couples TRBV9 to TRBJ1-1; D unresolved. Germline assignment: CDR1 SGDLS and CDR2 YYNGEE. Trimming removed 1 base at V and 2 bases at J, with 6 bases between. The CDR3 loop spans 13 amino acids. The DNA of the CDR3 is TGTGCCAGCAGCGTACTGATAAACACTGAAGCTTTCTTT. This sequence encodes CASSVLINTEAFF. The whole variable domain, filled in from reference TRBV9 and TRBJ1-1, reads DSGVTQTPKHLITATGQRVTLRCSPRSGDLSVYWYQQSLDQGLQFLIQYYNGEERAKGNILERFSAQQFPDLHSELNLSSLELGDSALYFCASSVLINTEAFFGQGTRLTVV.

This chain connects TRBV19 to TRBJ2-7, with D unresolved. Germline-derived CDR1 and CDR2 are LNHDA and SQIVND (reference sequence). Trimming stripped 3 bases from V and 6 bases from J, with 12 bases between. CDR3 length: 13 amino acids. The CDR3 spells CASSMNQESEQYF. As DNA, the CDR3 is TGTGCCAGTAGTATGAACCAGGAATCCGAGCAGTACTTC.

The chain has TRBV4-2 and TRBJ2-7; D possibly corresponds to TRBD2 (7 bases). Trimming removed 0 bases at V and 1 base at J, with 13 bases between. Germline V gene data show CDR1 as LGHNA and CDR2 as YNFKEQ. CDR3 length: 16 residues. CDR3 loop: CASSQEKGGPSYEQYF. The CDR3 DNA reads TGTGCCAGCAGCCAAGAAAAGGGGGGGCCTTCCTACGAGCAGTACTTC.

This sequence joins TRBV5-4 and TRBJ1-3; D might be TRBD1 (5 bases). From germline, CDR1 is SGHNT and CDR2 YYREEE (reference sequence). CDR3 length: 16 residues. The V and J ends lost 0 bases and 0 bases respectively, with 10 bases between them. The CDR3, as DNA: TGTGCCAGCAGCTTGGGCGCGGGACCCTCTGGAAACACCATATATTTT. This sequence encodes CASSLGAGPSGNTIYF.

This chain uses TRBV28 with TRBJ1-5; D perhaps matches TRBD1 (5 bases). V dropped 5 bases and J dropped 7 bases, with 12 bases sitting between them. Germline CDR1 MDHEN, CDR2 SYDVKM. The CDR3 is 13 residues long. The CDR3 region has the DNA TGTGCCAGCAGTCCTAGTGGGGCCCAGCCCCAGCATTTT. Protein: CASSPSGAQPQHF. The whole variable domain, remainder taken from reference TRBV28 and TRBJ1-5, is DVKVTQSSRYLVKRTGEKVFLECVQDMDHENMFWYRQDPGLGLRLIYFSYDVKMKEKGDIPEGYSVSREKKERFSLILESASTNQTSMYLCASSPSGAQPQHFGDGTRLSIL.

Here the CDR3 reads CASSTSGNQPQHF. CDR3 coding DNA: TGTGCCAGCAGCACCTCAGGGAATCAGCCCCAGCATTTT. The chain carries TRBV6-5 and TRBJ1-5; D possibly corresponds to TRBD1 (5 bases). The CDR3 has 13 amino acids. Germline values: CDR1 MNHEY, CDR2 SVGAGI. V was cut by 6 bases and J by 4 bases, with 10 bases left in between.

This sequence joins TRBV7-8 and TRBJ2-5, with a tentative D call TRBD1 (6 bases). Per the germline V gene, CDR1 is SGHVS and CDR2 is FQNEAQ. CDR3 length: 13 amino acids. The ends were cut back, 1 base at V and 4 bases at J, with 7 bases in the middle. The chain's CDR3 is CASSLGQVETQYF. Written as DNA, the CDR3 is TGTGCCAGCAGCTTAGGACAGGTAGAGACCCAGTACTTC.

This chain joins TRBV5-1 and TRBJ1-1; maybe TRBD1 (5 bases). V lost 0 bases to trimming and J lost 1 base, with 7 bases between them. CDR3 size: 14 residues. Germline V gene sequence: CDR1 SGHRS, CDR2 YFSETQ. The CDR3 region is CASSLDTGNTEAFF. The CDR3 DNA follows: TGCGCCAGCAGCTTGGATACAGGGAACACTGAAGCTTTCTTT.

V gene TRBV19 combines with J gene TRBJ2-3; possible D gene TRBD2, 5 bases. Germline lookup yields CDR1 LNHDA and CDR2 SQIVND (reference sequence). Between the trimmed V and J ends, which lost 3 bases and 0 bases, there was a span of 7 bases. CDR3 length: 14 amino acids. The CDR3 is CASSIGGSTDTQYF. CDR3 nucleotides: TGTGCCAGTAGTATTGGAGGAAGCACAGATACGCAGTATTTT.

For the CDR3, the DNA is TGTGCCAGCAGTCTCCGGGGGTGGAGATACGAGCAGTACTTC. This gives the protein CASSLRGWRYEQYF. The J gene is TRBJ2-7, the V gene TRBV6-5; D possibly corresponds to TRBD2 (6 bases). Germline V gene data show CDR1 as MNHEY and CDR2 as SVGAGI. The V end lost 5 bases, the J end lost 4 bases, and 15 bases lay between the germline ends. This CDR3 has 14 amino acids.

As DNA, the CDR3 is TGTGCCAGTCTTAGGGCAGGGGCGAGCTCCTACAATGAGCAGTTCTTC. Translated: CASLRAGASSYNEQFF. The chain couples TRBV19 to TRBJ2-1; D is possibly TRBD1 (6 bases). CDR1 and CDR2 (germline): LNHDA, SQIVND (reference sequence). The V end was cut by 8 bases, the J end by 0 bases, with 17 bases between. The CDR3 is 16 amino acids.

The rearrangement uses TRBV29-1 and TRBJ2-6; possible D gene TRBD2, 5 bases. The CDR3 has 13 amino acids. Germline lookup yields CDR1 SQVTM and CDR2 ANQGSEA. V was clipped by 6 bases and J by 0 bases, with 6 bases between them. CDR3 sequence (DNA): TGCAGCGTCCTAGCCTCTGGGGCCAACGTCCTGACTTTC. Translation gives CSVLASGANVLTF.

V and J are TRBV6-5 and TRBJ2-7; D not resolved. Deletions cut 5 bases from V and 7 bases from J, with 15 bases between. The CDR3 has 13 amino acids. Germline loops: CDR1 MNHEY, CDR2 SVGAGI. The CDR3, as DNA: TGTGCCAGCAGTGCCGACGGACGGTATGAGCAGTACTTC. This translates into CASSADGRYEQYF.

The chain is built from TRBV5-1 and TRBJ2-4; 9 bases line up with TRBD2. Germline-derived CDR1 and CDR2 are SGHRS and YFSETQ. The CDR3 is 15 amino acids. V trimming: 2 bases; J trimming: 8 bases; junction bases outside the gene matches: 8. DNA for the CDR3: TGCGCCAGCAGCTTACTAGCGGGTGAAAGGGACATTCAGTACTTC. Protein product: CASSLLAGERDIQYF.

This chain links TRBV27 with TRBJ2-3; 7 nucleotides agree with TRBD2. With V trimmed by 6 bases and J by 2 bases, 8 bases remained unmatched. The CDR3 totals 15 residues. Germline V gene data show CDR1 as MNHEY and CDR2 as SMNVEV (reference sequence). CDR3 region: CASRPSGTLTDTQYF. For the CDR3, the DNA is TGTGCCAGCAGACCCAGCGGGACCCTCACAGATACGCAGTATTTT.

The chain recombines TRBV6-5 with TRBJ2-7; 7 bases map to TRBD2. In germline, CDR1 is MNHEY, CDR2 SVGAGI. Losses at the gene ends were 2 bases for V and 4 bases for J; bases not matched to a gene: 8. The CDR3 totals 15 residues. This CDR3 reads CASSYDRTSPYEQYF. The CDR3 coding sequence is TGTGCCAGCAGTTACGATAGGACTAGTCCTTACGAGCAGTACTTC.

J is TRBJ1-4 and V is TRBV6-5, with TRBD1 identical over 8 bases. Germline V gives CDR1 MNHEY, CDR2 SVGAGI. The V gene end was trimmed by 6 bases and the J gene end by 15 bases; junction bases not matched to a gene: 9. CDR3 length: 12 amino acids. In nucleotides, the CDR3 is TGTGCCAGCAGCCCTGTGGACAGGGAGGTGTTTTTT. This sequence encodes CASSPVDREVFF.